This T cell receptor (beta chain) stems from a study of shared clonotypes between healthy human individuals. This CDR3 has 15 amino acids. Germline assignment: CDR1 LNHDA and CDR2 SQIVND (reference sequence). V lost 5 bases, J lost 7 bases, and 6 bases stayed unmatched. This table comes from immunoSEQ multiplex PCR, and its TCRdb copy is limited to in-frame clones, with some not included. This sample yields nearly 2 million clones, of which about 95% are seen a single time; 1% to 1.5% belongs to the top ten. The naive CD8 population came from CD45RO-negative cells selected for CCR7, without terminally differentiated effector memory CD45RA+ cells.

The clonotype originates from a man aged 18 to 29 in good health. Sequencing was performed on naive CD8+ T cells sorted from blood. The rearrangement links TRBV19 to TRBJ1-6; 9 bases align to TRBD1. The CDR3 sequence is CASSAWTGDNSPLHF. The CDR3 DNA reads as TGTGCCAGTAGTGCCTGGACAGGGGACAATTCACCCCTCCACTTT.